This TCR beta chain was retrieved from a study of beta chain features in type 1 diabetes. Looking at the study overall: Across every sample, about 110 million sorted cells were examined in total. Study outcomes and limitations: Naive, central memory and regulatory TCRB repertoires appeared more similar among patients than healthy donors. Whether HLA type influences TCRB rearrangement remained unresolved here. Shorter TCRB CDR3s, moderately but significantly so, were found in Type 1 diabetes patients in all four CD4+ subsets.

Expressed TCRB transcripts were sequenced because the entire RNA isolate underwent reverse transcription. The table came from immunoSEQ multiplex PCR; TCRdb's copy has only in-frame clones and leaves some out. Of approximately 600,000 clones listed, around 12% are singletons. Only one heparinised blood draw was taken per donor, and its volume averaged approximately 0.11 L. Concerning this clone itself: The antigen is unknown.

Germline V gives CDR1 SGHRS, CDR2 YFSETQ. The CDR3 is 14 amino acids. Trimming took 6 bases from V and 6 from J, leaving 15 bases between them. The sequence was obtained from a man aged 25-45 years with type 1 diabetes. Sequenced: naive CD4+ T cells from blood. The chain has TRBV5-1 and TRBJ2-2; unclear D gene. CDR3 residues: CASTPDDGAGELFF. The CDR3 coding sequence is TGCGCCAGCACCCCCGATGATGGGGCCGGGGAGCTGTTTTTT.